Each of the 13 T cell receptor beta chains below was sequenced from the same sample in a study of cytomegalovirus exposure and HLA in healthy donors. The assay was immunoSEQ multiplex PCR, and TCRdb's table has in-frame clones only and misses some. The profile covers around 140,000 clones, with 94% appearing a single time and roughly 1.9% taken by the ten largest. What was sequenced was PBMCs. These receptor sequences come from a man aged 18 to 29 in good health and CMV-seropositive.

This chain uses TRBV28 with TRBJ2-7; 8 bases map to TRBD2. V shed 6 bases, J shed 0 bases, and the junction held 7 bases outside the gene matches. The CDR3 runs 15 residues. The germline gives CDR1 MDHEN, CDR2 SYDVKM. In nucleotides, the CDR3 is TGTGCCAGCAGGTCGGGAGGGGAGAGCTCCTACGAGCAGTACTTC. Translated: CASRSGGESSYEQYF.

The CDR3 is CASMGTTNEQFF. CDR3 in DNA: TGTGCCAGCATGGGGACTACGAATGAGCAGTTCTTC. The chain recombines TRBV2 with TRBJ2-1, with 7 bases aligning to TRBD2. CDR1 is SNHLY and CDR2 is FYNNEI in the germline V gene. Germline trimming cut 7 bases from V and 7 bases from J; bases unmatched to any gene: 4. The CDR3 is made up of 12 amino acids.

The chain uses TRBV6-5 and TRBJ2-1, with 8 bases identical to TRBD2. V dropped 6 bases and J dropped 8; count of bases not matched to a gene: 6. CDR3 length: 13 amino acids. Per the germline V gene, CDR1 is MNHEY and CDR2 is SVGAGI. The CDR3 region has the DNA TGTGCCAGCAGATCAGCGGGAGAAGATGAGCAGTTCTTC. Its translation: CASRSAGEDEQFF.

The count of this clone is one. The CDR3, as DNA: TGCGCCAGCAGCTCGGGACTAGCGGGGGGAGGATTCACAGATACGCAGTATTTT. Its translation: CASSSGLAGGGFTDTQYF. The chain joins TRBV5-1 to TRBJ2-3, with 15 bases fitting TRBD2. The V gene's germline CDR1 is SGHRS and CDR2 YFSETQ. The V segment lost 3 bases and the J segment 2 bases; nucleotides outside the gene matches: 7. The CDR3 contains 18 residues.

This clone was picked up a small number of times. The chain recombines TRBV9 with TRBJ1-1; D is uncertain. V was clipped by 0 bases and J by 8 bases, with 14 bases between them. The germline gives CDR1 SGDLS, CDR2 YYNGEE. There are 14 residues in the CDR3. CDR3 sequence: CASSVVPTEGEAFF. The CDR3 DNA reads TGTGCCAGCAGCGTAGTCCCAACAGAGGGCGAAGCTTTCTTT.

The chain couples TRBV6-1 to TRBJ1-2, with TRBD1 identical over 7 bases. V lost 1 base to trimming and J lost 11 bases; unmatched junction nucleotides: 7. The CDR3 length is 13 residues. CDR1 is MNHNS and CDR2 is SASEGT in the germline V gene. The CDR3 sequence is CASSEDHRGLYTF. The CDR3 bases are TGTGCCAGCAGTGAAGATCACAGGGGCCTATACACCTTC.

This chain uses TRBV9 with TRBJ2-3; D might be TRBD2 (5 bases). CDR3 length: 15 residues. Germline V lookup: CDR1 SGDLS, CDR2 YYNGEE. Trimming pared 0 bases from V and 2 bases from J, leaving 10 bases between. CDR3 in amino acids: CASSVGGWSTDTQYF. CDR3 DNA: TGTGCCAGCAGCGTAGGCGGGTGGTCCACAGATACGCAGTATTTT.

This sequence joins TRBV2 and TRBJ2-7; 8 positions agree with TRBD2. Trimming removed 1 base from V and 3 bases from J; junction bases left unmatched: 5. CDR1 and CDR2 from the germline V gene are SNHLY and FYNNEI. The CDR3 totals 15 residues. Here the CDR3 DNA reads TGTGCCAGCAGTGAAGACCCTAGCGGGCACTACGAGCAGTACTTC. It is translated as CASSEDPSGHYEQYF. The full variable domain, its missing parts supplied by reference TRBV2 and TRBJ2-7, is EPEVTQTPSHQVTQMGQEVILRCVPISNHLYFYWYRQILGQKVEFLVSFYNNEISEKSEIFDDQFSVERPDGSNFTLKIRSTKLEDSAMYFCASSEDPSGHYEQYFGPGTRLTVT.

In this sample, this clone turned up a few times. The CDR3 region has the DNA TGTGCCAGCAGCTTGGGAGACACTCTCTCCTACGAGCAGTACTTC. This encodes CASSLGDTLSYEQYF. The V gene is TRBV5-6, the J gene TRBJ2-7; D unclear. Germline assignment: CDR1 SGHDT and CDR2 YYEEEE. V was pared by 0 bases and J by 0 bases, with 10 bases between. The CDR3 runs 15 residues.

The chain uses TRBV11-3 and TRBJ2-3; 7 bases agree with TRBD1. There are 16 residues in the CDR3. V was clipped by 7 bases and J by 2 bases; unmatched bases: 12. Germline assignment: CDR1 SGHNT and CDR2 YENEEA. CDR3 DNA: TGTGCCAGCAACGTCTCCGGGACAGAGATCACAGATACGCAGTATTTT. Protein product: CASNVSGTEITDTQYF.

This sequence joins TRBV7-3 and TRBJ2-5; 8 positions agree with TRBD2. The CDR3 extends over 15 amino acids. V shed 1 base and J 4 bases; nucleotides not matched to a gene: 5. The germline CDR1 and CDR2 sequences are SGHTA and FQGTGA. The CDR3 bases are TGTGCCAGCAGCTTAATAGCGGGACTTGGAGAGACCCAGTACTTC. Protein product: CASSLIAGLGETQYF.

The chain has TRBV28 and TRBJ2-7, with TRBD1 matching 9 bases. The CDR3 has 15 amino acids. V lost 6 bases, J lost 2 bases, and 8 bases stayed unmatched. Germline V gives CDR1 MDHEN, CDR2 SYDVKM. This chain's CDR3 is CASRGTGSPAYEQYF. CDR3 DNA sequence: TGTGCCAGCAGGGGGACAGGGTCCCCAGCCTACGAGCAGTACTTC.

The rearrangement links TRBV5-6 to TRBJ1-5; D gene ambiguous. The CDR3 loop spans 14 amino acids. Germline loops: CDR1 SGHDT, CDR2 YYEEEE. The V and J ends lost 0 bases and 7 bases respectively, with 11 bases between them. CDR3 region: CASSLGGSEQPQHF. For the CDR3, the DNA is TGTGCCAGCAGCTTGGGAGGGTCCGAACAGCCCCAGCATTTT.